Listed below are T cell receptor beta chains from one sample, sequenced in a study of T cell clonotyping in hematopoietic cell transplantation. Assay: immunoSEQ multiplex PCR; the TCRdb copy retains only in-frame clones and omits some. The table includes roughly 40,000 clones, 85% detected once. This material consisted of peripheral blood mononuclear cells, taken before stem cell transplant. The receptors derive from a man between 60 and 70 years old with acute myeloid leukemia. Some clones in this sample may be carry-over from other donors' samples. Both conserved end residues are part of each CDR3. Each record gives: J gene, V gene, D gene, clone size, CDR3 DNA, CDR3 protein. A D gene is named only where the DNA matches it firmly. Clone size is stated in some rows and not others, as once, few, many or a class when expanded.

j_gene: TRBJ2-2; v_gene: TRBV9; d_gene: .; abundance: .; CDR3nt: TGTGCCAGCAGCGTAGGCGACAGGCTGATAACCGGGGAGCTGTTTTTT; CDR3aa: CASSVGDRLITGELFF
j_gene: TRBJ2-7; v_gene: TRBV29-1; d_gene: TRBD1; abundance: few; CDR3nt: TGCAGCGTTGTGAGACAGGGCTACGAGCAGTACTTC; CDR3aa: CSVVRQGYEQYF
j_gene: TRBJ1-2; v_gene: TRBV7-2; d_gene: .; abundance: .; CDR3nt: TGTGCCAGCAGCTTAGAAGGTTGGGCCCCGGGCTACACCTTC; CDR3aa: CASSLEGWAPGYTF
j_gene: TRBJ2-5; v_gene: TRBV6-4; d_gene: .; abundance: .; CDR3nt: TGTGCCAGCAGTGGGAATGTGGGGGAGACCCAGTACTTC; CDR3aa: CASSGNVGETQYF
j_gene: TRBJ2-7; v_gene: TRBV6-4; d_gene: .; abundance: .; CDR3nt: TGTGCCAGCAGTGCCATGACGGGCTACGAGCAGTACTTC; CDR3aa: CASSAMTGYEQYF
j_gene: TRBJ1-2; v_gene: TRBV7-2; d_gene: TRBD1; abundance: .; CDR3nt: TGTGCCAGCAGCAGATCAGGACAGGGCATCGGCTATGGCTACACCTTC; CDR3aa: CASSRSGQGIGYGYTF
j_gene: TRBJ2-5; v_gene: TRBV5-1; d_gene: TRBD2; abundance: .; CDR3nt: TGCGCCAGCAGGCCGGGACTAGCGGGGGACCAAGAGACCCAGTACTTC; CDR3aa: CASRPGLAGDQETQYF
j_gene: TRBJ2-2; v_gene: TRBV5-1; d_gene: .; abundance: .; CDR3nt: TGCGCCAGCAGCTTAGAGGGAATGAACACCGGGGAGCTGTTTTTT; CDR3aa: CASSLEGMNTGELFF
j_gene: TRBJ1-2; v_gene: TRBV29-1; d_gene: .; abundance: .; CDR3nt: TGCAGCGTGAGGGCCCAGGGCGGGAACTATGGCTACACCTTC; CDR3aa: CSVRAQGGNYGYTF
j_gene: TRBJ2-6; v_gene: TRBV19; d_gene: .; abundance: .; CDR3nt: TGTGCCAGTAGTATGGAAGGACACCACGGGGCCGGGGCCAACGTCCTGACTTTC; CDR3aa: CASSMEGHHGAGANVLTF
j_gene: TRBJ2-7; v_gene: TRBV30; d_gene: TRBD1; abundance: .; CDR3nt: TGTGCCTGGAGAGACGGGACAGGGGTTCCCCACGAGCAGTACTTC; CDR3aa: CAWRDGTGVPHEQYF
j_gene: TRBJ2-7; v_gene: TRBV6-5; d_gene: .; abundance: .; CDR3nt: TGTGCCAGCAGTTACACAGAGGCAGGGAGGTACGAGCAGTACTTC; CDR3aa: CASSYTEAGRYEQYF
j_gene: TRBJ1-3; v_gene: TRBV7-6; d_gene: .; abundance: once; CDR3nt: TGTGCCAGCAGCGTTCAATCAGGGCGTGGGGGAAACACCATATATTTT; CDR3aa: CASSVQSGRGGNTIYF
j_gene: TRBJ1-1; v_gene: TRBV29-1; d_gene: .; abundance: .; CDR3nt: TGCAGCGTTTCAGAGGGGTACACTGAAGCTTTCTTT; CDR3aa: CSVSEGYTEAFF
j_gene: TRBJ1-2; v_gene: TRBV29-1; d_gene: TRBD1; abundance: .; CDR3nt: TGCAGCGTTGAACTCCCTCGGACAGGGGGCGGCTACACCTTC; CDR3aa: CSVELPRTGGGYTF
j_gene: TRBJ2-7; v_gene: TRBV15; d_gene: .; abundance: .; CDR3nt: TGTGCCACCAGCAGAGCTAACAGCCCGCCCTACGAGCAGTACTTC; CDR3aa: CATSRANSPPYEQYF
j_gene: TRBJ2-3; v_gene: TRBV10-1; d_gene: .; abundance: .; CDR3nt: TGCGCCAGCCCCGACGTCGTAGATATCACAGATACGCAGTATTTT; CDR3aa: CASPDVVDITDTQYF
j_gene: TRBJ2-3; v_gene: TRBV4-1; d_gene: TRBD1; abundance: .; CDR3nt: TGCGCCAGCAGTCGAAGGGACAGGGCGGGGGATACGCAGTATTTT; CDR3aa: CASSRRDRAGDTQYF
j_gene: TRBJ1-2; v_gene: TRBV6-4; d_gene: TRBD1; abundance: .; CDR3nt: TGTGCCAGCAGTGACGCCGGGACAGGGGACTCCTACTATGGCTACACCTTC; CDR3aa: CASSDAGTGDSYYGYTF
j_gene: TRBJ1-1; v_gene: TRBV27; d_gene: .; abundance: .; CDR3nt: TGTGCCAGCAGCCACCGAACGAGACCCGCGGATGAAGCTTTCTTT; CDR3aa: CASSHRTRPADEAFF
j_gene: TRBJ2-7; v_gene: TRBV28; d_gene: TRBD1; abundance: once; CDR3nt: TGTGCCAGCAGTCAAGCCGGGACAGGGAGTTCCGAGCAGTACTTC; CDR3aa: CASSQAGTGSSEQYF
j_gene: TRBJ2-3; v_gene: TRBV2; d_gene: TRBD2; abundance: few; CDR3nt: TGTGCCAGCAGTGAGAGCGGGGGGGCATGGGATACGCAGTATTTT; CDR3aa: CASSESGGAWDTQYF
j_gene: TRBJ1-5; v_gene: TRBV28; d_gene: .; abundance: .; CDR3nt: TGTGCCAGCAGTTTACCGGTCCCCTTGATCTCCCAGCATTTT; CDR3aa: CASSLPVPLISQHF
j_gene: TRBJ1-2; v_gene: TRBV7-3; d_gene: TRBD1; abundance: .; CDR3nt: TGTGCCAGCAGCACCTCCGGGACAGACTATGGCTACACCTTC; CDR3aa: CASSTSGTDYGYTF
j_gene: TRBJ1-2; v_gene: TRBV6-5; d_gene: .; abundance: .; CDR3nt: TGTGCCAGCAGTTACGACGGTTATGGCTACACCTTC; CDR3aa: CASSYDGYGYTF
j_gene: TRBJ2-5; v_gene: TRBV27; d_gene: .; abundance: .; CDR3nt: TGTGCCAGCAGTTTGCGAGAGGGGACCCAGTACTTC; CDR3aa: CASSLREGTQYF
j_gene: TRBJ2-4; v_gene: TRBV7-2; d_gene: .; abundance: .; CDR3nt: TGTGCCAGCAGCCCCATGACAGGACTAGCCAAAAACATTCAGTACTTC; CDR3aa: CASSPMTGLAKNIQYF
j_gene: TRBJ1-2; v_gene: TRBV27; d_gene: TRBD1; abundance: .; CDR3nt: TGTGCCAGCAGTTCAAGAGAAACAGGGGTCCGCTATGGCTACACCTTC; CDR3aa: CASSSRETGVRYGYTF
j_gene: TRBJ2-7; v_gene: TRBV28; d_gene: TRBD2; abundance: .; CDR3nt: TGTGCCAGCAGCGGCGGGGGGGATCCCTACGAGCAGTACTTC; CDR3aa: CASSGGGDPYEQYF
j_gene: TRBJ1-2; v_gene: TRBV9; d_gene: .; abundance: .; CDR3nt: TGTGCCAGCAGCGTAGGTGGATTTGGCTATGGCTACACCTTC; CDR3aa: CASSVGGFGYGYTF
j_gene: TRBJ1-1; v_gene: TRBV5-1; d_gene: .; abundance: .; CDR3nt: TGCGCCAGCAGTATGGGAACCGGGGTCAACACTGAAGCTTTCTTT; CDR3aa: CASSMGTGVNTEAFF
j_gene: TRBJ1-4; v_gene: TRBV28; d_gene: .; abundance: .; CDR3nt: TGTGCCAGCAGAGGAAGAGTGGCTAATGAAAAACTGTTTTTT; CDR3aa: CASRGRVANEKLFF
j_gene: TRBJ1-5; v_gene: TRBV2; d_gene: .; abundance: .; CDR3nt: TGTGCCAGCAGTGACTCGAGGGTTAAAAGAGGTCAGCCCCAGCATTTT; CDR3aa: CASSDSRVKRGQPQHF
j_gene: TRBJ1-5; v_gene: TRBV6-5; d_gene: TRBD1; abundance: once; CDR3nt: TGTGCCAGCAGTTACTCGGACAGGGCGAATCAGCCCCAGCATTTT; CDR3aa: CASSYSDRANQPQHF
j_gene: TRBJ2-5; v_gene: TRBV9; d_gene: TRBD2; abundance: .; CDR3nt: TGTGCCAGCAGCGTAGCTGTGGCGGGGGGGCAAGAGACCCAGTACTTC; CDR3aa: CASSVAVAGGQETQYF
j_gene: TRBJ1-2; v_gene: TRBV6-5; d_gene: .; abundance: few; CDR3nt: TGTGCCAGCAGTGGCGACAGAACCTATGGCTACACCTTC; CDR3aa: CASSGDRTYGYTF
j_gene: TRBJ1-4; v_gene: TRBV19; d_gene: .; abundance: .; CDR3nt: TGTGCCAGTAGTAGACGGACAGAAACTAATGAAAAACTGTTTTTT; CDR3aa: CASSRRTETNEKLFF
j_gene: TRBJ2-1; v_gene: TRBV29-1; d_gene: .; abundance: .; CDR3nt: TGCAGCGTTGAAGGCGGGCCGGGGGGCCGGGAGAATGAGCAGTTCTTC; CDR3aa: CSVEGGPGGRENEQFF
j_gene: TRBJ1-3; v_gene: TRBV5-6; d_gene: .; abundance: .; CDR3nt: TGTGCCAGCAGCTTCGGGGACTCTGGAAACACCATATATTTT; CDR3aa: CASSFGDSGNTIYF
j_gene: TRBJ2-7; v_gene: TRBV28; d_gene: TRBD2; abundance: .; CDR3nt: TGTGCCAGCGGAACGCCGGGGGGTTCCGAGCAGTACTTC; CDR3aa: CASGTPGGSEQYF
j_gene: TRBJ2-3; v_gene: TRBV14; d_gene: TRBD1; abundance: .; CDR3nt: TGTGCCAGCAGTCTACGACAGGGGACTAGCACAGATACGCAGTATTTT; CDR3aa: CASSLRQGTSTDTQYF
j_gene: TRBJ2-2; v_gene: TRBV29-1; d_gene: .; abundance: .; CDR3nt: TGCAGCGTTAGGGCCTCCGGCGGGACCGGGGAGCTGTTTTTT; CDR3aa: CSVRASGGTGELFF
j_gene: TRBJ1-6; v_gene: TRBV6-5; d_gene: .; abundance: .; CDR3nt: TGTGCCAGCAGGGAACCTAATTCACCCCTCCACTTT; CDR3aa: CASREPNSPLHF
j_gene: TRBJ2-7; v_gene: TRBV29-1; d_gene: .; abundance: .; CDR3nt: TGCAGCGTTACGACCATCTCCTACGAGCAGTACTTC; CDR3aa: CSVTTISYEQYF
j_gene: TRBJ1-5; v_gene: TRBV2; d_gene: TRBD1; abundance: .; CDR3nt: TGTGCCAGCAGTCAGACAGGGGGCAATCAGCCCCAGCATTTT; CDR3aa: CASSQTGGNQPQHF
j_gene: TRBJ1-2; v_gene: TRBV5-1; d_gene: .; abundance: .; CDR3nt: TGCGCCAGCAGCGGAACCGACGGTAACTATGGCTACACCTTC; CDR3aa: CASSGTDGNYGYTF
j_gene: TRBJ1-4; v_gene: TRBV9; d_gene: .; abundance: .; CDR3nt: TGTGCCAGCAGCGCCTTAATTACAGGAGGGCTGTTTTTT; CDR3aa: CASSALITGGLFF
j_gene: TRBJ2-7; v_gene: TRBV2; d_gene: TRBD1; abundance: .; CDR3nt: TGTGCCAGCAGCCACAGGGGCGGCTACGAGCAGTACTTC; CDR3aa: CASSHRGGYEQYF
j_gene: TRBJ2-5; v_gene: TRBV4-3; d_gene: .; abundance: few; CDR3nt: TGCGCCAGCAGCCAATCACCCCCCGTGACTAACGAACAAGAGACCCAGTACTTC; CDR3aa: CASSQSPPVTNEQETQYF
j_gene: TRBJ1-4; v_gene: TRBV28; d_gene: .; abundance: .; CDR3nt: TGTGCCAGCAGAAGGGACACCGGAGGGGAAAAACTGTTTTTT; CDR3aa: CASRRDTGGEKLFF
j_gene: TRBJ2-1; v_gene: TRBV27; d_gene: .; abundance: .; CDR3nt: TGTGCCAGCAGTTTCAGCACAGCCAATGAGCAGTTCTTC; CDR3aa: CASSFSTANEQFF
j_gene: TRBJ1-2; v_gene: TRBV6-6; d_gene: .; abundance: once; CDR3nt: TGTGCCAGCAGACGAGAGGGAGGGGTCTATGGCTACACCTTC; CDR3aa: CASRREGGVYGYTF
j_gene: TRBJ1-1; v_gene: TRBV9; d_gene: .; abundance: .; CDR3nt: TGTGCCAGCAGCCTGGGCCTTGGAGGGGCTTTCACTGAAGCTTTCTTT; CDR3aa: CASSLGLGGAFTEAFF
j_gene: TRBJ1-2; v_gene: TRBV5-1; d_gene: .; abundance: .; CDR3nt: TGCGCCAGCCGGGTCGGCTGGGGGAACTATGGCTACACCTTC; CDR3aa: CASRVGWGNYGYTF
j_gene: TRBJ1-1; v_gene: TRBV14; d_gene: .; abundance: .; CDR3nt: TGTGCCAGCAGCCAAGACAGGAACACTGAAGCTTTCTTT; CDR3aa: CASSQDRNTEAFF